This T cell receptor beta chain is from a study of blood T cell repertoires in COVID-19. About the study: PBMCs, B-cell-depleted T cells, or T cells provided the cDNA or gDNA that made up the material.

Per the authors' pipeline: From reference gene primer amplification, estimates of nucleated cell counts were derived. Using immunoSEQ multiplex PCR, the repertoire was profiled, and TCRdb retains in-frame clones only, with some absent. V, J and clone size are those of that table, while D and trimming were read from the DNA. Among about 210,000 clones listed, 70% to 90% were seen once. Recruited during active infection, patients (from Seattle) were subsequently followed longitudinally. The CDR3 length is 19 residues. The V gene's germline CDR1 is SGHRS and CDR2 YFSETQ. The J segment lost 4 bases and the V segment lost 0 bases, leaving 11 bases of the junction unmatched.

The rearrangement links TRBV5-1 to TRBJ2-5, with TRBD2 identical over 14 bases. This TCR was recovered from a man aged 50-60 years with COVID-19, enrolled during active disease. Sample: peripheral blood. CDR3 DNA sequence: TGCGCCAGCAGCTTGGGACTAGCGGGGGGGCCGAGGGGTCCAGAGACCCAGTACTTC. Its translation is CASSLGLAGGPRGPETQYF. Filled out from reference TRBV5-1 and TRBJ2-5, the complete variable domain reads KAGVTQTPRYLIKTRGQQVTLSCSPISGHRSVSWYQQTPGQGLQFLFEYFSETQRNKGNFPGRFSGRQFSNSRSEMNVSTLELGDSALYLCASSLGLAGGPRGPETQYFGPGTRLLVL.